This TCR beta chain came from a study of blood T cell repertoires in COVID-19. Sequencing used immunoSEQ multiplex PCR; TCRdb keeps in-frame clones, though not all of them. This sample has 150,000 to 200,000 clones; 86% occur once, and the top ten carry over 7%. The CDR3 sequence is 16 residues long. The V end was cut by 5 bases, the J end by 10 bases, with 21 bases between. Looked up from germline, CDR1 is SEHNR and CDR2 is FQNEAQ (reference sequence). Sequenced material: peripheral blood. The gene calls are TRBV7-9 and TRBJ1-6; perhaps TRBD1 as D (5 bases). This receptor was identified in a man aged 50 or older with active or convalescent COVID-19. The CDR3 DNA is TGTGCCAGCAGCACAAACATGGGACTGGGATTCTCACCCCTCCACTTT. Protein: CASSTNMGLGFSPLHF.